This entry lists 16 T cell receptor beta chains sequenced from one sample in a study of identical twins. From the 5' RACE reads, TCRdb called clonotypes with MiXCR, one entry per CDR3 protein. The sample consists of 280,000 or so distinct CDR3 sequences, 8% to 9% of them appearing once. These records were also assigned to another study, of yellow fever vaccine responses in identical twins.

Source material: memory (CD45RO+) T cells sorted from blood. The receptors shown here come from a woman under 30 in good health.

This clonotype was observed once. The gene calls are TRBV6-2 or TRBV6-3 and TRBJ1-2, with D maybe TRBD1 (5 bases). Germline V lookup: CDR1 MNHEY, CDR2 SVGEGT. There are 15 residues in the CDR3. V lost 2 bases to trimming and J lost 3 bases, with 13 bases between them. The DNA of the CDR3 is TGTGCCAGCAGTTACGACAGTTCTAAGTACTATGGCTACACCTTC. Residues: CASSYDSSKYYGYTF.

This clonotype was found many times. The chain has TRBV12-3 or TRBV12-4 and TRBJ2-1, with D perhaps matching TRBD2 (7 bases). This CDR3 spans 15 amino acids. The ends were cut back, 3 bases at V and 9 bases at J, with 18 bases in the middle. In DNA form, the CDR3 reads TGTGCCAGCAGTTTCTTGAGGGGGGGGGCGGCTGAGCAGTTCTTC. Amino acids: CASSFLRGGAAEQFF.

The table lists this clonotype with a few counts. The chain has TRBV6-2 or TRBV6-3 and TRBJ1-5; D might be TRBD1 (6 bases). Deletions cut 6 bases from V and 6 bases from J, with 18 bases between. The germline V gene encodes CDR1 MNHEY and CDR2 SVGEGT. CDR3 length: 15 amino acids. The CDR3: CASRGGQGLGQPQHF. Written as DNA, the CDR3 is TGTGCCAGCAGGGGGGGGCAGGGTTTAGGTCAGCCCCAGCATTTT.

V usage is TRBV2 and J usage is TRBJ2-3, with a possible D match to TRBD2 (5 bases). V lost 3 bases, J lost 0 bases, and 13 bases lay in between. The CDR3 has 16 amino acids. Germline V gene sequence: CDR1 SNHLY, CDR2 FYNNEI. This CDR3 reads CASSEVRRVSTDTQYF. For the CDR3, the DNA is TGTGCCAGCAGTGAGGTGCGGCGGGTTAGCACAGATACGCAGTATTTT.

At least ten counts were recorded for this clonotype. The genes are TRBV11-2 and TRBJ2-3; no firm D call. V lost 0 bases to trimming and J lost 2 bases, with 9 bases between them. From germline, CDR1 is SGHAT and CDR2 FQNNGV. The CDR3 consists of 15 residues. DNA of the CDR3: TGTGCCAGCAGCTTAGAGGCAACTCCCACAGATACGCAGTATTTT. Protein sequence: CASSLEATPTDTQYF.

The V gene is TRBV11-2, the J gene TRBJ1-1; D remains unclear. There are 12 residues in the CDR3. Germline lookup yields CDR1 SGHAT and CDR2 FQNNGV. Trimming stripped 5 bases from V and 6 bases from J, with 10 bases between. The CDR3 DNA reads TGTGCCAGCAGCCAGGTCAGACCTGAAGCTTTCTTT. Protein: CASSQVRPEAFF.

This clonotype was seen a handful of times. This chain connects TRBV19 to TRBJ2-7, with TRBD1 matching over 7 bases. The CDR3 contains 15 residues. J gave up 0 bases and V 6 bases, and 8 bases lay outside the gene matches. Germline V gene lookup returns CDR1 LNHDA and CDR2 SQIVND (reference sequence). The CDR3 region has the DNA TGTGCCAGTAGCCGTCAGGGGGAAAGCTCCTACGAGCAGTACTTC. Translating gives CASSRQGESSYEQYF.

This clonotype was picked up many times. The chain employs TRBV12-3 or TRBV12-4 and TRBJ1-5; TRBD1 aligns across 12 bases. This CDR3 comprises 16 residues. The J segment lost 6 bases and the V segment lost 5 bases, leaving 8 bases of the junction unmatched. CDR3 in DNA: TGTGCCAGCAGTCCCTCCGGGACAGGGGGCACTCAGCCCCAGCATTTT. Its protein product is CASSPSGTGGTQPQHF.

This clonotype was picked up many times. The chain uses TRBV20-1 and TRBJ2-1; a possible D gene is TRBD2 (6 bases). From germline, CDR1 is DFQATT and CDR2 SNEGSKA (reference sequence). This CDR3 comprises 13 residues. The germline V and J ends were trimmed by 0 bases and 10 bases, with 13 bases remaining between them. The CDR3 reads CSARDSSGVEQFF. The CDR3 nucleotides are TGCAGTGCTAGAGATAGTTCGGGAGTCGAGCAGTTCTTC.

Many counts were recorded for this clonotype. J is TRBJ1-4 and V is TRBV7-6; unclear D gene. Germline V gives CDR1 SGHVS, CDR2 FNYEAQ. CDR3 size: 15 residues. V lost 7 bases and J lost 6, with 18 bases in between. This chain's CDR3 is CASNWVKWVDEKLFF. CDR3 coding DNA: TGTGCCAGCAACTGGGTAAAGTGGGTGGATGAAAAACTGTTTTTT.

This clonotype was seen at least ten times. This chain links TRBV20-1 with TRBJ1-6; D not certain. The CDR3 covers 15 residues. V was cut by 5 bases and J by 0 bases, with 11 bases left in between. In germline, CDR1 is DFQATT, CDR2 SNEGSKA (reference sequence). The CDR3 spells CSALPRSSYNSPLHF. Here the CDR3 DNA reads TGCAGTGCTCTTCCAAGGAGCTCCTATAATTCACCCCTCCACTTT.

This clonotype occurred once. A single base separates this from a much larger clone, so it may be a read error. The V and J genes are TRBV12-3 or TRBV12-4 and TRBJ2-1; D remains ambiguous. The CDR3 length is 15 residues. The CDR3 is CASRSPWSSYNEQLF. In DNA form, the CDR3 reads TGTGCCAGCAGATCCCCTTGGAGCTCCTACAATGAGCAGCTCTTC.

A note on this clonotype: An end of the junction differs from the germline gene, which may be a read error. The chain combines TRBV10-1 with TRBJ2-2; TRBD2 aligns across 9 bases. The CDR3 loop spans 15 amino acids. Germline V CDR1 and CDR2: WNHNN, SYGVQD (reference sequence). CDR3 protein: CVSSNSGSYTGELFF. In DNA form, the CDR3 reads TGCGTCAGCAGTAATAGCGGGAGCTACACCGGGGAGCTGTTTTTT.

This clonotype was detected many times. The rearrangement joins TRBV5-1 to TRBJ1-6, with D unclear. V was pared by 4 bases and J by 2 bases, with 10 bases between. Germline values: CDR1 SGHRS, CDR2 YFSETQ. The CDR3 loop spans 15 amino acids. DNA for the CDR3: TGCGCCAGCAGCCTGGGAGGGACCTATAATTCACCCCTCCACTTT. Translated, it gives CASSLGGTYNSPLHF.

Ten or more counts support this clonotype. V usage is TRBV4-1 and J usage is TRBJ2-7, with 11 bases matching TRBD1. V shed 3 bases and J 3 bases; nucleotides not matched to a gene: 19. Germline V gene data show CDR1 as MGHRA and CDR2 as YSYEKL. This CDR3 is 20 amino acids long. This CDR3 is CASSHHTILSLGTGGYEQYF. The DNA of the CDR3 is TGCGCCAGCAGCCACCACACCATTCTCAGCCTTGGGACAGGGGGCTACGAGCAGTACTTC.

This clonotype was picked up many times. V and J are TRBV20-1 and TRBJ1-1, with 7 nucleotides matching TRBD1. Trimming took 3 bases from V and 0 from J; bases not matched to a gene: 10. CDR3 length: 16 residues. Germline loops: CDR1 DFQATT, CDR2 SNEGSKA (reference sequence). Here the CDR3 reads CSASARRGALNTEAFF. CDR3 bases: TGCAGTGCTAGTGCTCGCAGGGGGGCTTTGAACACTGAAGCTTTCTTT.